This T cell receptor (beta chain) comes out of a study of ipilimumab plus nivolumab after autologous stem cell transplantation. Overall study: Typical patient got about 5 ipilimumab doses and about eight nivolumab doses (median).

The data were produced by immunoSEQ multiplex PCR, yet TCRdb's version contains in-frame clones alone and is incomplete. The sample yields some 990 clones, approximately 73% seen once. Germline-derived CDR1 and CDR2 are MNHEY and SMNVEV (reference sequence). The V end lost 6 bases, the J end lost 3 bases, and 11 bases lay between the germline ends. This CDR3 comprises 13 residues. This clonotype originated in a male donor with primary mediastinal lymphoma. The chain joins TRBV27 to TRBJ1-1; no firm D call. Material: PBMCs, obtained in a trial of ipilimumab plus nivolumab as post-transplant consolidation. The CDR3 here is CASSLRRHTEAFF. The DNA of the CDR3 is TGTGCCAGCAGCTTACGACGGCACACTGAAGCTTTCTTT.